The source of this T cell receptor beta chain is a study of shared clonotypes between healthy human individuals. Study-level background: Participating donors consisted of two women and a few men aged 18 to 49.

TCRdb's copy holds only in-frame clones and misses some; the assay was immunoSEQ multiplex PCR. The sample shows roughly 1,000,000 clones, about 84% of them seen only once. There are 13 residues in the CDR3. The V and J ends lost 2 bases and 10 bases respectively, with 14 bases between them. CDR1 and CDR2 from the germline V gene are SEHNR and FQNEAQ (reference sequence). A word on this clone: Its antigen remains unknown.

Study-level results: The small donor group covered limited genetic and exposure diversity.

The V call is TRBV7-9, the J call TRBJ1-1; tentatively, D is TRBD1 (5 bases). This clonotype was sampled from a young man in good health. Some clones in this sample may be carry-over from other donors' samples. Sample: memory CD4+ T cells from PBMCs. Subset meaning: CD45RA-negative fraction. In nucleotides, the CDR3 is TGTGCCAGCAGCTTAACGGGACCGTCGACAGCTTTCTTT. As protein: CASSLTGPSTAFF.